A selection of T cell receptor beta chains follows, all from one sample in a study of OX40 agonist ivuxolimab in advanced cancers. Sequencing was performed with immunoSEQ multiplex PCR; in TCRdb, only in-frame clones are kept and a portion is missing. Of over 80,000 clones listed, 86% are singletons. Here the sequenced sample was CD4+ or CD8+ T cells sorted from blood, taken in a trial of the OX40 agonist ivuxolimab. These receptors were taken from an adult with an advanced solid tumor such as melanoma, head and neck, liver or kidney cancer. The CDR3 runs from the conserved cysteine through the conserved F or W. The D gene is left open where the match is weak. Size is stated for part of the rows, as once, few or many counts, or as a class when the clone is expanded.

DNA: TGCGCCAGCAGCCTCCCCTCGGCCTCAGGAAACACCATATATTTT
CDR3: CASSLPSASGNTIYF
J: TRBJ1-3
size: once
D: -
V: TRBV4-3

DNA: TGTGCCAGCTCACCTCGGGACAGGGACACAGATACGCAGTATTTT
CDR3: CASSPRDRDTDTQYF
J: TRBJ2-3
size: -
D: TRBD1
V: TRBV18

DNA: TGTGCCAGCAGTTACCTTACGGGCACTGAAGCTTTCTTT
CDR3: CASSYLTGTEAFF
J: TRBJ1-1
size: once
D: -
V: TRBV6-5

DNA: TGTGCCAGCAGCTTCCGGACCTTCCGCACGTCAAACGAGCAGTACTTC
CDR3: CASSFRTFRTSNEQYF
J: TRBJ2-7
size: few
D: -
V: TRBV5-8

DNA: TGTGCCAGCAGCGTAGATACAGATACGCAGTATTTT
CDR3: CASSVDTDTQYF
J: TRBJ2-3
size: -
D: -
V: TRBV9

DNA: TGTGCCAGCAGTGTTAGCAGGGGGGCCTCCGAGCAGTACTTC
CDR3: CASSVSRGASEQYF
J: TRBJ2-7
size: once
D: -
V: TRBV2

DNA: TGTGCCAGCAGCTTAGTGGGTGGATCGCTAAGCTCCTACAATGAGCAGTTCTTC
CDR3: CASSLVGGSLSSYNEQFF
J: TRBJ2-1
size: -
D: -
V: TRBV7-2

DNA: TGTGCCACTACTTACGAGCAGTACTTC
CDR3: CATTYEQYF
J: TRBJ2-7
size: -
D: -
V: TRBV7-3

DNA: TGTGCCAGCAGCGTAGAAAGAGATTGGAACACTGAAGCTTTCTTT
CDR3: CASSVERDWNTEAFF
J: TRBJ1-1
size: -
D: -
V: TRBV9

DNA: TGTGCCAGTAGCCTTTCCGGGACAGGGGGCAGACAGCCCCAGCATTTT
CDR3: CASSLSGTGGRQPQHF
J: TRBJ1-5
size: -
D: TRBD1
V: TRBV19

DNA: TGTGCCAGCAGATCGACAGGGGCGCGAAATCAGCCCCAGCATTTT
CDR3: CASRSTGARNQPQHF
J: TRBJ1-5
size: many
D: TRBD1
V: TRBV2

DNA: TGCAGCGGAAAAGCGGGGGTCAATGAGCAGTTCTTC
CDR3: CSGKAGVNEQFF
J: TRBJ2-1
size: few
D: TRBD2
V: TRBV29-1

DNA: TGTGCCAGCAGCTTAGATCCCGGGGTTGAAAACATTCAGTACTTC
CDR3: CASSLDPGVENIQYF
J: TRBJ2-4
size: once
D: -
V: TRBV11-2

DNA: TGTGCCAGTAGTATTTTCACAGGGCCGGACTATGGCTACACCTTC
CDR3: CASSIFTGPDYGYTF
J: TRBJ1-2
size: once
D: -
V: TRBV19

DNA: TGTGCCAGTAGTCCCCGACAGGGGGGCAATCAGCCCCAGCATTTT
CDR3: CASSPRQGGNQPQHF
J: TRBJ1-5
size: -
D: TRBD1
V: TRBV19

DNA: TGCGCCAGCAGCCCGGGCAGATTGAACACTGAAGCTTTCTTT
CDR3: CASSPGRLNTEAFF
J: TRBJ1-1
size: -
D: -
V: TRBV5-1

DNA: TGTGCCAGTAGTGCCGTCAGCTCGAACACTGAAGCTTTCTTT
CDR3: CASSAVSSNTEAFF
J: TRBJ1-1
size: once
D: -
V: TRBV19

DNA: TGTGCCAGCAGCCTAGAAGACGGTTGGCCTTATGGCTACACCTTC
CDR3: CASSLEDGWPYGYTF
J: TRBJ1-2
size: -
D: -
V: TRBV7-6

DNA: TGTGCCAGCAGTTCCGGACAGGGATTGGAGACCCAGTACTTC
CDR3: CASSSGQGLETQYF
J: TRBJ2-5
size: -
D: TRBD1
V: TRBV7-2